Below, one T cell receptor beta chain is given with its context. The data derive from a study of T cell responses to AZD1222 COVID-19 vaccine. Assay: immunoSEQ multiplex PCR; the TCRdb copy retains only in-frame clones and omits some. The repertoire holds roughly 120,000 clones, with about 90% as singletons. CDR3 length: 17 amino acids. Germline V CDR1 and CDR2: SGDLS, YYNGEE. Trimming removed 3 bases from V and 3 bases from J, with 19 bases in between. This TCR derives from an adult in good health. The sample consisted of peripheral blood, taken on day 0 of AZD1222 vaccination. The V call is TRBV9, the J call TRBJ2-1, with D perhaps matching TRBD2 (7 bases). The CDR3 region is CASSAAWRRGGYNEQFF. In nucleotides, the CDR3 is TGTGCCAGCAGCGCAGCGTGGCGGAGGGGGGGCTACAATGAGCAGTTCTTC.